This is a list of T cell receptor beta chains from one sample in a study of T cells in Graves' hyperthyroidism and ophthalmopathy. Using its own MiXCR run on the multiplex PCR reads, TCRdb lists one record per CDR3 protein. The sample includes about 520,000 distinct CDR3 sequences, approximately 25% seen only once; the top ten take about 11%. Input material: blood. The receptor source for this set is a woman younger than 45 with Graves' ophthalmopathy. The CDR3 runs from the conserved cysteine through the conserved F or W. Each record gives: J gene, D gene, V gene, clone size, CDR3 protein, CDR3 DNA. D genes are given only for firm matches. Size tells how often a clone was seen (once, few, many) or the class of an expanded clone, and some rows leave it out.

>TRBJ2-2|.|TRBV7-2|.
CASSRQVRDTGELFF
TGTGCCAGTTCAAGACAGGTTCGGGACACCGGGGAGCTGTTTTTT
>TRBJ1-2|TRBD1|TRBV27|many
CASGLLSGTDNYGYTF
TGTGCCAGCGGACTACTGAGCGGGACAGACAACTATGGCTACACCTTC
>TRBJ1-2|.|TRBV2|.
CASTLRGGDGYTF
TGTGCCAGCACCCTAAGGGGGGGAGATGGCTACACCTTC
>TRBJ2-7|TRBD1|TRBV6-1|.
CASSELAGQGTYEQYF
TGTGCCAGCAGTGAGCTTGCGGGACAGGGGACCTACGAGCAGTACTTC
>TRBJ1-1|.|TRBV3-1|few
CASSQVSGLNTEAFF
TGTGCCAGCAGCCAAGTGTCGGGCTTGAACACTGAAGCTTTCTTT
>TRBJ2-5|.|TRBV7-3|many
CASSLAPTEPTQYF
TGTGCCAGCAGCTTAGCTCCGACCGAGCCGACCCAGTACTTC
>TRBJ2-7|TRBD1|TRBV5-1|many
CASKVDRAHTKPEQYF
TGCGCCAGCAAGGTGGACAGGGCCCACACGAAGCCCGAGCAGTACTTC
>TRBJ1-6|TRBD1|TRBV11-2|.
CASSPGGGGGRNSPLHF
TGTGCCAGCAGCCCAGGGGGGGGGGGCGGTCGTAATTCACCCCTCCACTTT
>TRBJ2-5|TRBD2|TRBV12-3/TRBV12-4|.
CASSTTSGGKETQYF
TGTGCCAGCAGTACGACTAGCGGGGGTAAAGAGACCCAGTACTTC
>TRBJ1-1|.|TRBV7-9|many
CASSHFSQGNTEAFF
TGTGCCAGCAGCCACTTTAGCCAGGGCAACACTGAAGCTTTCTTT
>TRBJ1-2|.|TRBV12-3/TRBV12-4|.
CASSPPAFGSGYTF
TGTGCCAGCAGTCCCCCGGCCTTTGGGAGTGGCTACACCTTC
>TRBJ2-2|.|TRBV12-3/TRBV12-4|many
CASSRGTETGELFF
TGTGCCAGCAGCCGCGGGACAGAGACCGGGGAGCTGTTTTTT
>TRBJ2-5|TRBD1|TRBV20-1|many
CSVTGTRETQYF
TGCAGTGTGACAGGGACACGGGAGACCCAGTACTTC
>TRBJ2-5|.|TRBV6-5|.
CASSYSRYRVRGETQYF
TGTGCCAGCAGTTACTCGAGGTACAGGGTACGCGGAGAGACCCAGTACTTC
>TRBJ1-3|TRBD1|TRBV6-5|many
CASRTGGISGNTIYF
TGTGCCAGCAGGACAGGGGGCATATCTGGAAACACCATATATTTT
>TRBJ2-7|.|TRBV6-1|.
CASKPIGVSYEQYF
TGTGCCAGCAAACCGATCGGGGTGTCCTACGAGCAGTACTTC
>TRBJ2-5|TRBD2|TRBV28|few
CASSSRMGRAQETQYF
TGTGCCAGCAGTTCTCGGATGGGGAGGGCCCAAGAGACCCAGTACTTC
>TRBJ2-3|.|TRBV30|.
CAYSTDTQYF
TGTGCCTACAGCACAGATACGCAGTATTTT
>TRBJ2-7|.|TRBV20-1|many
CSASLESEDPWGEQYF
TGCAGTGCTAGTCTAGAGTCGGAGGACCCTTGGGGCGAGCAGTACTTC
>TRBJ1-2|.|TRBV27|many
CASSLRENYGYTF
TGTGCCAGCAGTTTACGGGAGAACTATGGCTACACCTTC
>TRBJ2-7|.|TRBV6-1|.
CASRSTARQDGGEQYF
TGTGCCAGCAGATCCACCGCCCGACAGGACGGGGGAGAGCAGTACTTC
>TRBJ1-3|.|TRBV30|.
CAWSVTAVGNTIYF
TGTGCCTGGAGCGTAACGGCGGTCGGAAACACCATATATTTT
>TRBJ2-5|TRBD2|TRBV12-5|.
CASAADRGGRETQYF
TGTGCTAGTGCCGCCGATCGGGGAGGGAGAGAGACCCAGTACTTC
>TRBJ2-2|TRBD1|TRBV6-1|many
CASSRDRDTGELFF
TGTGCCAGCAGCCGGGACAGGGACACCGGGGAGCTGTTTTTT
>TRBJ2-2|.|TRBV3-1|.
CASSQDWGNTGELFF
TGTGCCAGCAGCCAAGATTGGGGGAACACCGGGGAGCTGTTTTTT
>TRBJ2-5|.|TRBV20-1|many
CSASLGGPGETQYF
TGCAGTGCTAGCCTCGGGGGGCCGGGGGAGACCCAGTACTTC
>TRBJ1-1|.|TRBV15|many
CATSRQWGEGTEAFF
TGTGCCACCAGCAGGCAATGGGGCGAGGGCACTGAAGCTTTCTTT
>TRBJ2-2|TRBD2|TRBV2|many
CASSELAGGAGELFF
TGTGCCAGCAGCGAACTAGCGGGGGGTGCCGGGGAGCTGTTTTTT
>TRBJ1-1|TRBD1|TRBV2|many
CASIGFGTGGFTEAFF
TGTGCCAGCATTGGTTTCGGGACAGGGGGGTTCACTGAAGCTTTCTTT
>TRBJ1-1|.|TRBV6-1|many
CASTFRPQGNTEAFF
TGTGCCAGCACCTTTCGACCACAGGGGAACACTGAAGCTTTCTTT
>TRBJ2-7|.|TRBV7-9|many
CASSLAGQGGEQYF
TGTGCCAGCAGCTTAGCTGGACAGGGAGGGGAGCAGTACTTC
>TRBJ2-5|TRBD1|TRBV5-5|many
CASSWGASGTGGFETQYF
TGTGCCAGCAGCTGGGGGGCATCCGGGACAGGGGGTTTTGAGACCCAGTACTTC
>TRBJ2-2|.|TRBV10-2|many
CASSEITGELFF
TGCGCCAGCAGTGAAATTACCGGGGAGCTGTTTTTT
>TRBJ2-5|.|TRBV6-5|.
CASSYSNGFGETQYF
TGTGCCAGCAGTTACTCCAACGGGTTCGGAGAGACCCAGTACTTC
>TRBJ2-7|.|TRBV6-5|many
CASSYLGNSYEQYF
TGTGCCAGCAGTTACTTGGGGAACTCCTACGAGCAGTACTTC
>TRBJ1-1|TRBD1|TRBV19|once
CASTFRPGGGTEAFF
TGTGCCAGTACGTTCCGGCCAGGGGGCGGGACTGAAGCTTTCTTT
>TRBJ1-5|.|TRBV27|.
CASSHEGYTLPQHF
TGTGCCAGCAGCCACGAGGGATACACTCTGCCCCAGCATTTT
>TRBJ2-7|TRBD1|TRBV6-5|many
CASRSSDRVGEQYF
TGTGCCAGCAGGTCAAGTGACAGGGTGGGAGAGCAGTACTTC
>TRBJ2-5|.|TRBV28|few
CASSRQVVGWTQYF
TGTGCCAGCAGTAGACAGGTTGTCGGGTGGACCCAGTACTTC
>TRBJ2-5|.|TRBV20-1|many
CSARRRSQETQYF
TGCAGTGCTAGGAGGCGGAGTCAAGAGACCCAGTACTTC
>TRBJ2-7|.|TRBV20-1|many
CSATTALGSYEQYF
TGCAGTGCTACCACGGCTCTGGGGTCCTACGAGCAGTACTTC
>TRBJ2-7|.|TRBV27|many
CASSLRGAGDSYEQYF
TGTGCCAGCAGTTTAAGGGGGGCAGGAGACTCCTACGAGCAGTACTTC
>TRBJ2-7|TRBD1|TRBV29-1|many
CSVADRGREQYF
TGCAGCGTGGCGGACAGGGGACGCGAGCAGTACTTC
>TRBJ2-2|TRBD2|TRBV7-3|few
CASSLRTSGRRYTGELFF
TGTGCCAGCAGCCTCAGGACTAGCGGGAGGAGGTACACCGGGGAGCTGTTTTTT
>TRBJ2-1|.|TRBV6-2/TRBV6-3|.
CASRPTGLRENYNEQFF
TGTGCCAGCAGACCCACCGGCCTACGGGAGAATTACAATGAGCAGTTCTTC
>TRBJ1-1|TRBD1|TRBV4-3|few
CASSRGGTGLNTEAFF
TGCGCCAGCAGCCGAGGCGGGACAGGATTGAACACTGAAGCTTTCTTT
>TRBJ1-6|.|TRBV12-3/TRBV12-4|few
CASSLSGTYNSPLHF
TGTGCCAGCAGTTTGTCGGGTACCTATAATTCACCCCTCCACTTT
>TRBJ2-2|.|TRBV6-5|.
CASSYFRGAGELFF
TGTGCCAGCAGTTACTTCAGGGGTGCCGGGGAGCTGTTTTTT